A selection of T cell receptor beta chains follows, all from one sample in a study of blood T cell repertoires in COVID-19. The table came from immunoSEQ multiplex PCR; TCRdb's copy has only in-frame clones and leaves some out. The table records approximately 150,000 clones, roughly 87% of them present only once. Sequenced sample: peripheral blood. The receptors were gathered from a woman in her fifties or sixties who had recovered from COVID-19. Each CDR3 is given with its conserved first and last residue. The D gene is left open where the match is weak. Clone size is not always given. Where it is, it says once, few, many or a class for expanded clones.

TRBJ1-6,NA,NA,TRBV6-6,TGTGCCAGCAGATTAACAGGGAATTCACCCCTCCACTTT,CASRLTGNSPLHF
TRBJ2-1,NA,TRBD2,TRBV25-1,TGTGCCAGCAGTGAATCCCTAGCGGGGTACAATGAGCAGTTCTTC,CASSESLAGYNEQFF
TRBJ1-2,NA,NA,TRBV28,TGTGCCAGCAGCAAGGGGGTTGAAGGCTACACCTTC,CASSKGVEGYTF
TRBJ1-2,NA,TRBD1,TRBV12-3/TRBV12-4,TGTGCCAGCAGTCGGGGACAGCAAGATGGCTACACCTTC,CASSRGQQDGYTF
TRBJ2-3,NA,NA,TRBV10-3,TGTGCCACCCAAGCACGGGGGGCAGGGGACCCAGATACGCAGTATTTT,CATQARGAGDPDTQYF
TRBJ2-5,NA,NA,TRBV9,TGTGCCAGCAGCCCCCACGGGCAAGAGACCCAGTACTTC,CASSPHGQETQYF
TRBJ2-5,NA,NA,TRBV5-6,TGTGCCAGCAGCTTGGACAGAAAAGAGACCCAGTACTTC,CASSLDRKETQYF
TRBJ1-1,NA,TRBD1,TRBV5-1,TGCGCCAGCAGCCGGACAGGGGGCGTCCCTAACACTGAAGCTTTCTTT,CASSRTGGVPNTEAFF
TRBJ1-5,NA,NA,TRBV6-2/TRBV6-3,TGTGCCAGCAGTTACTCTAGGGGCGCATCTCAGCCCCAGCATTTT,CASSYSRGASQPQHF
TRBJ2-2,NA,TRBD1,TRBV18,TGTGCCAGCTCACCCGGGACAGCCACCGGGGAGCTGTTTTTT,CASSPGTATGELFF
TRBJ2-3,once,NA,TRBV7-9,TGTGCCAGCAGCTATACTTGGGAGAGCACAGATACGCAGTATTTT,CASSYTWESTDTQYF
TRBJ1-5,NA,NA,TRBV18,TGTGCCAGCTCACCGAGGGAGGACAGCAATCAGCCCCAGCATTTT,CASSPREDSNQPQHF
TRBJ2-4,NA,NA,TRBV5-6,TGTGCCAGCAGCTTGCCGCCGGAAAACATTCAGTACTTC,CASSLPPENIQYF
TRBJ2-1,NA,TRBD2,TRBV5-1,TGCGCCAGCAGCTTGGTGTCGGGGGGGATCTACAATGAGCAGTTCTTC,CASSLVSGGIYNEQFF
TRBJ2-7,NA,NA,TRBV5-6,TGTGCCAGCAGCCTCCCAGGGGCCGAGCAGTACTTC,CASSLPGAEQYF
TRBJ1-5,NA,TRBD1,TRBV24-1,TGTGCCACCAGTGAACCGGGACAGGGGATCGGCCAGCCCCAGCATTTT,CATSEPGQGIGQPQHF
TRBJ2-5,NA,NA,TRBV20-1,TGCAGTGCCCTCCCCAGTGAGACCCAGTACTTC,CSALPSETQYF
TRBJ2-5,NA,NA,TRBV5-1,TGCGCCAGCAGCTCATATCAGTACCAAGAGACCCAGTACTTC,CASSSYQYQETQYF
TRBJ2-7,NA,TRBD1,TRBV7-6,TGTGCCAGCAGCTTAGCTCCCGGACAGGGCTCCTACGAGCAGTACTTC,CASSLAPGQGSYEQYF
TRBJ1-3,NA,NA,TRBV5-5,TGTGCCAGCAGCGACATCTCTGGAAACACCATATATTTT,CASSDISGNTIYF